The 25 T cell receptor beta chains given below trace back to one sample, sequenced in a study of blood T cell repertoires in COVID-19. Data came from immunoSEQ multiplex PCR; TCRdb stores just in-frame clones and leaves some out. Of approximately 190,000 clones listed, roughly 90% are singletons. The specimen sequenced was peripheral blood. These receptors originate from a man aged 50 or older with acute or convalescent COVID-19.

This clone was seen a single time. This chain uses TRBV28 with TRBJ1-1; perhaps TRBD1 as D (5 bases). The CDR3 has 15 residues. The V gene's germline CDR1 is MDHEN and CDR2 SYDVKM. Trimming took off 2 bases at V and 1 base at J, with 11 bases between the two ends. This CDR3 is CASSLGSGPNTEAFF. The CDR3 nucleotides read TGTGCCAGCAGTTTAGGGTCAGGGCCGAACACTGAAGCTTTCTTT. Looking up the rest from reference TRBV28 and TRBJ1-1 gives the full variable domain: DVKVTQSSRYLVKRTGEKVFLECVQDMDHENMFWYRQDPGLGLRLIYFSYDVKMKEKGDIPEGYSVSREKKERFSLILESASTNQTSMYLCASSLGSGPNTEAFFGQGTRLTVV.

The V call is TRBV2, the J call TRBJ2-3; a weak D match, TRBD2 (7 bases). Germline V gives CDR1 SNHLY, CDR2 FYNNEI. Trimming cost V 5 bases and J 4 bases, with 10 bases left between them. The CDR3 sequence is 13 residues long. The DNA of the CDR3 is TGTGCCAGCAGTTGGGGGGGCCCAGATACGCAGTATTTT. Translating it yields CASSWGGPDTQYF. The whole variable domain, remainder taken from reference TRBV2 and TRBJ2-3, is EPEVTQTPSHQVTQMGQEVILRCVPISNHLYFYWYRQILGQKVEFLVSFYNNEISEKSEIFDDQFSVERPDGSNFTLKIRSTKLEDSAMYFCASSWGGPDTQYFGPGTRLTVL.

The rearrangement links TRBV28 to TRBJ1-1; D not resolved. From germline, CDR1 is MDHEN and CDR2 SYDVKM. This CDR3 has 12 amino acids. V lost 5 bases to trimming and J lost 1 base, with 5 bases between them. This chain's CDR3 is CASSTENTEAFF. The CDR3 DNA is TGTGCCAGCAGTACAGAGAACACTGAAGCTTTCTTT.

This clone was observed a single time. The chain couples TRBV7-6 to TRBJ2-1; TRBD2 matches 7 bases. The junction had 4 bases not matched to a gene; V was cut back by 3 bases and J by 2 bases. This CDR3 has 15 residues. CDR1 and CDR2 from the germline V gene are SGHVS and FNYEAQ. The CDR3 DNA sequence: TGTGCCAGCAGCTTTGTCACTAGCGCCTACAATGAGCAGTTCTTC. It encodes CASSFVTSAYNEQFF.

In this sample, this clone turned up once. This chain joins TRBV30 and TRBJ1-5; D not resolved. The CDR3 runs 11 residues. V lost 1 base, J lost 13 bases, and 11 bases lay in between. Germline lookup yields CDR1 GTSNPN and CDR2 SVGIG (reference sequence). CDR3 in amino acids: CAWSGGTAQHF. The CDR3 DNA is TGTGCCTGGAGTGGCGGAACCGCTCAGCATTTT.

Only a few counts were recorded for this clone. This chain connects TRBV7-9 to TRBJ1-4; no reliable D call. Trimming took off 6 bases at V and 7 bases at J, with 9 bases between the two ends. Germline lookup yields CDR1 SEHNR and CDR2 FQNEAQ (reference sequence). This CDR3 comprises 12 residues. The CDR3: CASRSDTEKLFF. CDR3 nucleotide sequence: TGTGCCAGCAGATCCGACACTGAAAAACTGTTTTTT.

The genes are TRBV30 and TRBJ1-4, with D perhaps TRBD1 (6 bases). V was trimmed by 2 bases and J by 5 bases, leaving 9 bases between them. Germline V gene data show CDR1 as GTSNPN and CDR2 as SVGIG (reference sequence). This CDR3 region has 13 residues. This chain's CDR3 is CAWSRGINEKLFF. The CDR3 DNA reads TGTGCCTGGAGTAGGGGGATAAATGAAAAACTGTTTTTT.

The chain employs TRBV5-4 and TRBJ2-2, with 7 bases matching TRBD1. Trimming at V came to 2 bases and at J to 0 bases, leaving 1 base not matched to a gene. Germline V gene lookup returns CDR1 SGHNT and CDR2 YYREEE (reference sequence). The CDR3 is 15 residues long. The CDR3 region is CASSFRGTNTGELFF. CDR3 DNA: TGTGCCAGCAGCTTCAGGGGGACGAACACCGGGGAGCTGTTTTTT.

V usage is TRBV5-1 and J usage is TRBJ1-6; D perhaps matches TRBD1 (6 bases). This CDR3 is 16 amino acids long. Looked up from germline, CDR1 is SGHRS and CDR2 is YFSETQ. The V and J ends lost 4 bases and 5 bases respectively, with 16 bases between them. The CDR3 here is CASSQPGRGNNSPLHF. The CDR3 DNA reads as TGCGCCAGCAGCCAGCCCGGTAGGGGGAATAATTCACCCCTCCACTTT. Using reference TRBV5-1 and TRBJ1-6 for the parts outside the CDR3, the full variable domain is KAGVTQTPRYLIKTRGQQVTLSCSPISGHRSVSWYQQTPGQGLQFLFEYFSETQRNKGNFPGRFSGRQFSNSRSEMNVSTLELGDSALYLCASSQPGRGNNSPLHFGNGTRLTVT.

The chain employs TRBV19 and TRBJ2-1; 9 positions agree with TRBD2. The V and J ends lost 3 bases and 5 bases, in that order; junction bases with no gene match: 8. This CDR3 spans 16 amino acids. Germline V gene lookup returns CDR1 LNHDA and CDR2 SQIVND (reference sequence). CDR3 DNA: TGTGCCAGTAGTATTAGATTAGCGGGAGCAGACAATGAGCAGTTCTTC. Translated, it gives CASSIRLAGADNEQFF.

The CDR3 sequence: CASSSTGYDTEAFF. DNA of the CDR3: TGCGCCAGCAGCTCTACAGGGTATGACACTGAAGCTTTCTTT. This sequence joins TRBV5-1 and TRBJ1-1, with a weak D call TRBD1 (6 bases). Germline CDR1 reads SGHRS; CDR2 reads YFSETQ. CDR3 length: 14 amino acids. Trimming took 3 bases from V and 3 from J, leaving 12 bases between them.

The gene calls are TRBV24-1 and TRBJ2-7, with D tentatively TRBD2 (6 bases). V was pared by 4 bases and J by 4 bases, with 13 bases between. The CDR3 is 14 residues long. CDR1 and CDR2 (germline): KGHDR, SFDVKD. CDR3 in amino acids: CATSDGGPLYEQYF. CDR3 sequence (DNA): TGTGCCACCAGTGACGGGGGTCCTCTGTACGAGCAGTACTTC.

This chain joins TRBV15 and TRBJ2-3; 7 bases map to TRBD2. Germline V CDR1 and CDR2: LNHNV, YYDKDF (reference sequence). The CDR3 consists of 15 residues. V trimming: 3 bases; J trimming: 0 bases; junction bases outside the gene matches: 3. The CDR3 loop reads CATSRRGTSTDTQYF. The DNA of the CDR3 is TGTGCCACCAGCAGGCGGGGGACTAGCACAGATACGCAGTATTTT.

The chain joins TRBV5-4 to TRBJ2-5; 12 bases line up with TRBD2. The V and J ends lost 1 base and 5 bases, in that order; junction bases with no gene match: 3. The CDR3 has 15 amino acids. The germline V gene has CDR1 SGHNT and CDR2 YYREEE (reference sequence). The CDR3 coding sequence is TGTGCCAGCAGCTTGACTAGCGGGGGGCGTGAGACCCAGTACTTC. It codes for CASSLTSGGRETQYF.

This chain links TRBV2 with TRBJ1-1; D remains ambiguous. The germline V and J ends were trimmed by 8 bases and 0 bases, with 16 bases remaining between them. CDR1 SNHLY and CDR2 FYNNEI come from the germline V gene. This CDR3 contains 15 residues. The CDR3 is CASRLFLTVNTEAFF. The DNA for the CDR3 is TGTGCCAGCCGACTATTTCTCACGGTGAACACTGAAGCTTTCTTT.

The J gene is TRBJ2-1, the V gene TRBV28; 7 nucleotides line up with TRBD2. Germline V lookup: CDR1 MDHEN, CDR2 SYDVKM. The CDR3 is made up of 17 amino acids. V dropped 5 bases and J dropped 3; count of bases not matched to a gene: 13. The CDR3 here is CASSHNRAGEGYNEQFF. CDR3 nucleotide sequence: TGTGCCAGCAGTCATAATCGCGCCGGGGAGGGCTACAATGAGCAGTTCTTC.

This clone has only one observation. The chain carries TRBV27 and TRBJ2-5; D might be TRBD1 (7 bases). Trimming removed 6 bases from V and 4 bases from J, with 12 bases in between. The CDR3 is 13 residues long. From germline, CDR1 is MNHEY and CDR2 SMNVEV (reference sequence). Written as DNA, the CDR3 is TGTGCCAGCAGCGGAGGGGGCCGAGAGACCCAGTACTTC. Amino acids: CASSGGGRETQYF.

V gene TRBV19 combines with J gene TRBJ1-3; tentative D call: TRBD1 (6 bases). Trimming pared 0 bases from V and 0 bases from J, leaving 12 bases between. The CDR3 length is 17 residues. Germline V gene lookup returns CDR1 LNHDA and CDR2 SQIVND (reference sequence). For the CDR3, the DNA is TGTGCCAGTAGTATAGATCTCGGGACACCCTCTGGAAACACCATATATTTT. It translates to CASSIDLGTPSGNTIYF.

This clone was detected once. The V gene is TRBV15, the J gene TRBJ1-5; 7 bases fit TRBD1. The CDR3 runs 16 residues. The junction had 4 bases not matched to a gene; V was cut back by 0 bases and J by 2 bases. Germline loops: CDR1 LNHNV, CDR2 YYDKDF (reference sequence). In DNA form, the CDR3 reads TGTGCCACCAGCAGAGAACTGGGGACAGGCAATCAGCCCCAGCATTTT. Residues: CATSRELGTGNQPQHF.

The genes are TRBV4-2 and TRBJ2-1, with 8 bases lining up with TRBD2. V was clipped by 5 bases and J by 4 bases; unmatched bases: 7. Germline CDR1 LGHNA, CDR2 YNFKEQ. There are 15 residues in the CDR3. The CDR3 protein is CASSESGGRYNEQFF. The CDR3 DNA reads TGTGCCAGCAGCGAGAGCGGGGGTCGTTACAATGAGCAGTTCTTC.

The CDR3 DNA reads TGTGCCAGCACTTGGGACAGGGCCTACAATGAGCAGTTCTTC. It translates to CASTWDRAYNEQFF. V usage is TRBV2 and J usage is TRBJ2-1, with 9 bases identical to TRBD1. With V trimmed by 7 bases and J by 2 bases, 3 bases remained unmatched. Germline values: CDR1 SNHLY, CDR2 FYNNEI. CDR3 size: 14 residues.

The chain links TRBV5-8 to TRBJ2-5; D may be TRBD2 (6 bases). The V and J ends lost 0 bases and 5 bases respectively, with 14 bases between them. Per the germline V gene, CDR1 is SGHTS and CDR2 is YDEGEE. This CDR3 comprises 15 residues. The CDR3 DNA is TGTGCCAGCAGCTTGGGGCCCTCGGCGGGGGAGACCCAGTACTTC. It encodes CASSLGPSAGETQYF.

This chain uses TRBV6-2 or TRBV6-3 with TRBJ1-1; maybe TRBD1 (6 bases). Germline V CDR1 and CDR2: MNHEY, SVGEGT. The CDR3 has 11 amino acids. Trimming removed 5 bases at V and 9 bases at J, with 10 bases between. In DNA form, the CDR3 reads TGTGCCAGCAGTGTAACAGGGAAAGCTTTCTTT. This encodes CASSVTGKAFF.

The V call is TRBV7-2, the J call TRBJ2-3, with D perhaps matching TRBD1 (6 bases). The CDR3 length is 14 residues. CDR1 and CDR2 from the germline V gene are SGHTA and FQGNSA. Trimming stripped 4 bases from V and 2 bases from J, with 10 bases between. The CDR3 bases are TGTGCCAGCAGCTCTACAGGGAACACAGATACGCAGTATTTT. Its translation: CASSSTGNTDTQYF.

A single count supports this clone. The CDR3 DNA follows: TGTGCCAGCAGTTACTCTTACAGGGGAAACACTGAAGCTTTCTTT. Protein sequence: CASSYSYRGNTEAFF. The chain is built from TRBV6-5 and TRBJ1-1; 7 bases line up with TRBD1. The V gene end was trimmed by 0 bases and the J gene end by 2 bases; junction bases not matched to a gene: 3. CDR3 length: 15 residues. From germline, CDR1 is MNHEY and CDR2 SVGAGI.